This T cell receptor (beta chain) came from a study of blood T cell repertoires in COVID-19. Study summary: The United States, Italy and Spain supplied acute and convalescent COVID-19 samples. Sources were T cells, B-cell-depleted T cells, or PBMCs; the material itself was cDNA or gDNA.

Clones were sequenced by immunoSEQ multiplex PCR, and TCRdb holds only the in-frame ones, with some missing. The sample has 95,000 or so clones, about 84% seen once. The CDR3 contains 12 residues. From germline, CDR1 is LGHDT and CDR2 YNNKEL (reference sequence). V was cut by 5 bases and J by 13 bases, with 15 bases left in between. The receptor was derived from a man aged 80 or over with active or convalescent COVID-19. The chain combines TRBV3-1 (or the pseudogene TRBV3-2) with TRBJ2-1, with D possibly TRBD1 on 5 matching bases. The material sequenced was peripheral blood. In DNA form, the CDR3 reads TGTGCCAGCAGCGGGCCCGGGCAGGGACAGTTCTTC. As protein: CASSGPGQGQFF.